Relative to its sample, the clone carrying this TCR beta chain is medium-sized. Its antigen is currently unknown. The record originates from a study of a mutant IDH1 vaccine in newly diagnosed glioma. Whole-study context: Patients previously underwent radiotherapy, temozolomide, or both, and most underwent both. The study's findings and limits: Whatever changes occurred in top peripheral T cell clonotypes seemed unrelated to pseudoprogression.

Indicated time point: baseline, week 1 (first vaccination visit). Treatment indicated: pre-vaccination baseline after standard-of-care therapy. Every donor had a new WHO grade 3 or 4 astrocytoma that was IDH1-mutant, with loss of nuclear ATRX. This CDR3 has 15 residues. V lost 3 bases and J lost 0, with 11 bases in between. Germline CDR1 SGHDN, CDR2 FVKESK. Generated by immunoSEQ multiplex PCR, the TCRdb table keeps only in-frame clones and is missing some. The data show 30,000 to 40,000 clones, around 80% seen once. The source is a man aged 40-55 years with glioma. Some clones in this sample may be carry-over from other donors' samples. This material consisted of PBMCs, taken from a glioma patient treated with radiotherapy, temozolomide or both. This chain connects TRBV14 to TRBJ1-2; D might be TRBD1 (6 bases). CDR3 nucleotides: TGTGCCAGCAGCCAGGTGACAGGAGCTAACTATGGCTACACCTTC. Protein product: CASSQVTGANYGYTF.